Below, 32 T cell receptor beta chains from the same sample are listed, as sequenced in a study of control samples from healthy donors and cancer patients. TCRdb's copy holds only in-frame clones and misses some; the assay was immunoSEQ multiplex PCR. The sample lists approximately 80,000 clones, roughly nine tenths seen once, with 15% to 19% in the top ten. The sample taken for sequencing was blood. The receptors here all came from a man between 25 and 39 years old in good health.

V gene TRBV4-2 combines with J gene TRBJ2-7; D call uncertain. Germline lookup yields CDR1 LGHNA and CDR2 YNFKEQ. With 0 bases removed from V and 1 base from J, the gap between germline ends came to 13 bases. The CDR3 is made up of 16 amino acids. The DNA for the CDR3 is TGTGCCAGCAGCCAAGATGTTCAGACACGGTCCTACGAGCAGTACTTC. It is translated as CASSQDVQTRSYEQYF.

This clone was recorded once. V gene TRBV2 combines with J gene TRBJ1-6; D may be TRBD1 (5 bases). V was shortened by 8 bases and J by 9 bases, with 8 bases between the two germline ends. The CDR3 contains 11 residues. The germline V gene has CDR1 SNHLY and CDR2 FYNNEI. Here the CDR3 reads CASGTGSPLHF. The DNA for the CDR3 is TGTGCCAGCGGGACGGGTTCACCCCTCCACTTT.

V usage is TRBV10-3 and J usage is TRBJ1-5; a possible D gene is TRBD1 (5 bases). The germline V gene encodes CDR1 ENHRY and CDR2 SYGVKD. CDR3 length: 14 residues. V was trimmed by 4 bases and J by 7 bases, leaving 14 bases between them. CDR3 DNA: TGTGCCATCAGTGGTTCTGCAGGGCCCCAGCCCCAGCATTTT. As protein: CAISGSAGPQPQHF.

The chain links TRBV2 to TRBJ2-2; D unresolved. CDR1 and CDR2 from the germline V gene are SNHLY and FYNNEI. This CDR3 region has 12 residues. Trimming took off 3 bases at V and 4 bases at J, with 3 bases between the two ends. The DNA of the CDR3 is TGTGCCAGCAGTGACCGCACCGGGGAGCTGTTTTTT. This codes for CASSDRTGELFF. Based on the CDR3 plus reference TRBV2 and TRBJ2-2, the full variable domain is EPEVTQTPSHQVTQMGQEVILRCVPISNHLYFYWYRQILGQKVEFLVSFYNNEISEKSEIFDDQFSVERPDGSNFTLKIRSTKLEDSAMYFCASSDRTGELFFGEGSRLTVL.

The gene calls are TRBV9 and TRBJ1-1; 7 positions match TRBD1. The CDR3 contains 14 residues. CDR1 is SGDLS, CDR2 YYNGEE, per germline. The ends lost 5 bases at V and 7 bases at J; junction bases unmatched: 11. CDR3 sequence reads: CASSPGGQVREAFF. Written as DNA, the CDR3 is TGTGCCAGCAGTCCAGGGGGGCAGGTCCGTGAAGCTTTCTTT.

V and J are TRBV3-1 (or the pseudogene TRBV3-2) and TRBJ1-1; D may be TRBD1 (5 bases). V lost 1 base to trimming and J lost 5 bases, with 11 bases between them. Germline V gives CDR1 LGHDT, CDR2 YNNKEL (reference sequence). This CDR3 contains 14 residues. The CDR3 is CASSQARGRTEAFF. As DNA, the CDR3 is TGTGCCAGCAGCCAAGCTAGGGGACGGACTGAAGCTTTCTTT.

This chain joins TRBV7-2 and TRBJ1-6, with TRBD1 matching over 7 bases. Germline lookup yields CDR1 SGHTA and CDR2 FQGNSA. The V segment lost 5 bases and the J segment 7 bases; nucleotides outside the gene matches: 8. The CDR3 is 15 amino acids. The CDR3 region is CASSPRTGGNSPLHF. The CDR3 DNA reads as TGTGCCAGCAGCCCCCGGACAGGTGGGAATTCACCCCTCCACTTT.

The chain joins TRBV3-1 (or the pseudogene TRBV3-2) to TRBJ2-7; tentatively, D is TRBD1 (7 bases). CDR1 LGHDT and CDR2 YNNKEL come from the germline V gene (reference sequence). Trimming stripped 4 bases from V and 6 bases from J, with 13 bases between. The CDR3 covers 13 residues. The CDR3 nucleotides read TGTGCCAGCAGCCCCTTCCAGGGGGGCGAGCAGTACTTC. It encodes CASSPFQGGEQYF.

This clone was found once. The rearrangement links TRBV19 to TRBJ1-4; D is ambiguous. Germline-derived CDR1 and CDR2 are LNHDA and SQIVND (reference sequence). The CDR3 is 15 residues long. Deletions cut 5 bases from V and 10 bases from J, with 20 bases between. The CDR3 coding sequence is TGTGCCAGTAGTCCCCCCGGCCTCCCCGGCGCAAAACTGTTTTTT. It translates to CASSPPGLPGAKLFF.

The J gene is TRBJ1-5, the V gene TRBV9; no clear D. Germline CDR1 SGDLS, CDR2 YYNGEE. V lost 0 bases and J 4 bases, leaving 5 bases between the germline ends. This CDR3 has 13 amino acids. The DNA for the CDR3 is TGTGCCAGCAGCGTAGGCTGGAATCAGCCCCAGCATTTT. It yields the protein CASSVGWNQPQHF.

In this sample, this clone turned up a few times. The V gene is TRBV7-9, the J gene TRBJ1-3; tentatively, D is TRBD1 (6 bases). V lost 2 bases, J lost 3 bases, and 14 bases lay in between. This CDR3 comprises 16 residues. The germline V gene encodes CDR1 SEHNR and CDR2 FQNEAQ (reference sequence). The CDR3 coding sequence is TGTGCCAGCAGCTTATGGGGGGGCGAGTTTGGAAACACCATATATTTT. Translation: CASSLWGGEFGNTIYF.

The V and J genes are TRBV24-1 and TRBJ2-2; D uncertain. The CDR3 extends over 15 amino acids. Germline-derived CDR1 and CDR2 are KGHDR and SFDVKD. V lost 0 bases and J 4 bases, leaving 8 bases between the germline ends. In DNA form, the CDR3 reads TGTGCCACCAGTGATTTGGGTTCCGGCACCGGGGAGCTGTTTTTT. Amino acids: CATSDLGSGTGELFF.

The chain joins TRBV30 to TRBJ1-6, with 9 nucleotides matching TRBD1. Germline V lookup: CDR1 GTSNPN, CDR2 SVGIG (reference sequence). Trimming took 2 bases from V and 10 from J; bases not matched to a gene: 9. The CDR3 totals 15 residues. CDR3 region: CAWSPGQGDGSPLHF. Written as DNA, the CDR3 is TGTGCCTGGAGTCCGGGACAGGGCGACGGGTCACCCCTCCACTTT.

Here the CDR3 DNA reads TGTGCCAGCAGCCCGACGGGGGACAGCATCTCCTACGAGCAGTACTTC. It specifies CASSPTGDSISYEQYF. This chain joins TRBV3-1 (or the pseudogene TRBV3-2) and TRBJ2-7, with TRBD1 as a possible D gene (7 bases). Trimming removed 4 bases at V and 0 bases at J, with 16 bases between. Germline V CDR1 and CDR2: LGHDT, YNNKEL (reference sequence). CDR3 length equals 16 residues.

The chain links TRBV9 to TRBJ2-3; D may be TRBD1 (6 bases). The CDR3 has 16 amino acids. V was pared by 3 bases and J by 2 bases, with 16 bases between. Germline values: CDR1 SGDLS, CDR2 YYNGEE. The CDR3 DNA follows: TGTGCCAGCAGCGCATCCTCGACAGGCCTCACAGATACGCAGTATTTT. It translates to CASSASSTGLTDTQYF.

The chain is built from TRBV12-3 or TRBV12-4 and TRBJ2-3, with D uncertain. The CDR3 contains 12 residues. V lost 6 bases to trimming and J lost 2 bases, with 6 bases between them. The CDR3 protein is CASRANTDTQYF. The CDR3 region has the DNA TGTGCCAGCAGGGCCAACACAGATACGCAGTATTTT.

The J gene is TRBJ2-3, the V gene TRBV30; 14 positions match TRBD2. The CDR3 consists of 14 residues. Trimming cost V 8 bases and J 5 bases; bases outside gene matches: 6. CDR1 is GTSNPN and CDR2 is SVGIG in the germline V gene (reference sequence). CDR3 region: CAGRLAGGRDTQYF. In DNA form, the CDR3 reads TGTGCCGGGCGACTAGCGGGGGGGAGAGATACGCAGTATTTT.

The V and J genes are TRBV29-1 and TRBJ1-2, with D hard to call. CDR3 length equals 13 residues. Germline lookup yields CDR1 SQVTM and CDR2 ANQGSEA. V lost 0 bases and J 6 bases, leaving 11 bases between the germline ends. The CDR3 reads CSVEDRGIHGYTF. The DNA of the CDR3 is TGCAGCGTTGAAGATCGAGGGATCCATGGCTACACCTTC.

The rearrangement uses TRBV7-9 and TRBJ2-2, with D perhaps matching TRBD1 or TRBD2 (6 bases each). Germline CDR1 reads SEHNR; CDR2 reads FQNEAQ (reference sequence). V shed 0 bases and J shed 4 bases, with 12 bases lying between them. CDR3 length: 16 residues. The CDR3 sequence: CASSLAGGGGTGELFF. The CDR3, as DNA: TGTGCCAGCAGCTTAGCTGGAGGGGGAGGCACCGGGGAGCTGTTTTTT. Using reference TRBV7-9 and TRBJ2-2 for the parts outside the CDR3, the full variable domain is DTGVSQNPRHKITKRGQNVTFRCDPISEHNRLYWYRQTLGQGPEFLTYFQNEAQLEKSRLLSDRFSAERPKGSFSTLEIQRTEQGDSAMYLCASSLAGGGGTGELFFGEGSRLTVL.

The V and J genes are TRBV4-3 and TRBJ2-5; D assignment may be TRBD1 or TRBD2 (5 bases each). Germline-derived CDR1 and CDR2 are LGHNA and YSLEER. V lost 2 bases, J lost 5 bases, and 15 bases lay in between. The length of the CDR3 is 15 residues. CDR3 sequence (DNA): TGCGCCAGCAGCCAAAGACCGGGACCCGGGGAGACCCAGTACTTC. It is translated as CASSQRPGPGETQYF.

Only one count was recorded for this clone. The chain recombines TRBV2 with TRBJ2-6; D is uncertain. This CDR3 has 13 residues. V lost 8 bases to trimming and J lost 0 bases, with 5 bases between them. Germline V gene sequence: CDR1 SNHLY, CDR2 FYNNEI. The CDR3 protein is CASYYSGANVLTF. Written as DNA, the CDR3 is TGTGCCAGCTATTACTCTGGGGCCAACGTCCTGACTTTC.

DNA of the CDR3: TGTGCCAGCAGCTCCCTTCTAGCGGGGGCCCTTCTCACCGGGGAGCTGTTTTTT. As protein: CASSSLLAGALLTGELFF. The J gene is TRBJ2-2, the V gene TRBV11-2; 10 positions agree with TRBD2. Trimming removed 4 bases from V and 4 bases from J; junction bases left unmatched: 12. This CDR3 is 18 amino acids long. Per germline, CDR1 SGHAT and CDR2 FQNNGV.

The chain is built from TRBV6-2 or TRBV6-3 and TRBJ1-2; 12 nucleotides agree with TRBD1. J gave up 8 bases and V 6 bases, and 10 bases lay outside the gene matches. The length of the CDR3 is 15 residues. Per germline, CDR1 MNHEY and CDR2 SVGEGT. CDR3 coding DNA: TGTGCCAGCAGCACCGGGGGACAGGGGGCGCGCGGCTACACCTTC. It translates to CASSTGGQGARGYTF.

V gene TRBV7-2 combines with J gene TRBJ2-2, with 9 nucleotides matching TRBD1. This CDR3 is 14 amino acids long. Germline V gene lookup returns CDR1 SGHTA and CDR2 FQGNSA. V was pared by 5 bases and J by 10 bases, with 8 bases of the junction left unmatched. The chain's CDR3 is CASSQMGQGAELFF. Here the CDR3 DNA reads TGTGCCAGCAGCCAAATGGGACAGGGCGCGGAGCTGTTTTTT.

CDR3 amino acids: CASSLGAPESLRHGYTF. CDR3 coding DNA: TGTGCCAGCAGTTTGGGGGCTCCTGAGTCGCTTCGCCATGGCTACACCTTC. The chain is built from TRBV28 and TRBJ1-2; D may be TRBD1 (6 bases). The CDR3 sequence is 17 residues long. V was cut by 3 bases and J by 6 bases, with 23 bases left in between. CDR1 and CDR2 from the germline V gene are MDHEN and SYDVKM.

The count of this clone is one. V gene TRBV9 combines with J gene TRBJ2-3, with D perhaps assigned TRBD1 or TRBD2 (5 bases each). V was cut by 2 bases and J by 4 bases, with 14 bases left in between. The CDR3 is 15 amino acids. CDR1 is SGDLS, CDR2 YYNGEE, per germline. This CDR3 is CASSVGVGVADTQYF. In DNA form, the CDR3 reads TGTGCCAGCAGCGTGGGCGTGGGGGTCGCAGATACGCAGTATTTT.

This chain connects TRBV5-8 to TRBJ2-1; D might be TRBD2 (5 bases). Trimming stripped 7 bases from V and 0 bases from J, with 11 bases between. Germline CDR1 reads SGHTS; CDR2 reads YDEGEE. This CDR3 is built from 14 residues. The CDR3 spells CASYRDGSYNEQFF. CDR3 DNA sequence: TGTGCCAGCTACCGGGATGGCTCCTACAATGAGCAGTTCTTC.

V gene TRBV7-3 combines with J gene TRBJ2-7; D uncertain. The CDR3 is 14 amino acids. CDR1 SGHTA and CDR2 FQGTGA come from the germline V gene. The V end lost 2 bases, the J end lost 3 bases, and 11 bases lay between the germline ends. The CDR3 region has the DNA TGTGCCAGCAGCTTATTTGGGAAAGGCTACGAGCAGTACTTC. It encodes CASSLFGKGYEQYF.

The J gene is TRBJ1-5, the V gene TRBV12-3 or TRBV12-4; D gene unclear. CDR3 length equals 13 residues. V was shortened by 1 base and J by 6 bases, with 7 bases between the two germline ends. The DNA for the CDR3 is TGTGCCAGCAGTTTAGGACCACTTCAGCCCCAGCATTTT. It yields the protein CASSLGPLQPQHF.

The chain has TRBV6-2 or TRBV6-3 and TRBJ1-1, with D perhaps TRBD1 (5 bases). Deletions cut 0 bases from V and 3 bases from J, with 14 bases between. CDR3 length equals 16 residues. CDR1 MNHEY and CDR2 SVGEGT come from the germline V gene. CDR3 amino acids: CASSYSRGIQDTEAFF. In DNA form, the CDR3 reads TGTGCCAGCAGTTACTCCCGGGGGATTCAGGACACTGAAGCTTTCTTT.

The gene calls are TRBV25-1 and TRBJ2-2; 9 positions agree with TRBD1. Looked up from germline, CDR1 is MGHDK and CDR2 is SYGVNS. V lost 4 bases and J lost 6; bases outside the gene matches: 15. There are 18 residues in the CDR3. DNA of the CDR3: TGTGCCAGCAGTGTGTTGAAATTTTCGGACAGGGGTCCCGGGGAGCTGTTTTTT. This translates into CASSVLKFSDRGPGELFF.

The chain links TRBV6-2 or TRBV6-3 to TRBJ2-7; D remains ambiguous. Germline V lookup: CDR1 MNHEY, CDR2 SVGEGT. This CDR3 contains 13 residues. Trimming pared 0 bases from V and 3 bases from J, leaving 6 bases between. CDR3 nucleotides: TGTGCCAGCAGTTACTCCGGTTTCTACGAGCAGTACTTC. It codes for CASSYSGFYEQYF.